This T cell receptor (beta chain) was documented in a study of human T cells and chemical hapten exposure. Findings and caveats of the study: Alopecia was present in the donors, so their immune response may differ from healthy people's.

This CDR3 has 14 residues. V shed 7 bases and J shed 2 bases, with 11 bases lying between them. Germline V gene data show CDR1 as SGHVS and CDR2 as FQNEAQ. This clonotype showed up just a few times. Its antigen remains unidentified. A single record per CDR3 protein comes from TCRdb applying MiXCR to the RACE reads. The sample comprises around 99,000 distinct CDR3 sequences, roughly 12% of which are singletons, and 2.1% rests with the top ten. Time point in this sample: patch test 1, 2 weeks after DPC sensitization. Treatment indicated: therapeutic diphenylcyclopropenone sensitization with weekly scalp DPC. Every donor had alopecia and was 18 to 70 years old; all were suitable for DPC. Unseparated into fractions, whole blood served as the source from which total RNA was extracted.

The sequencing here drew on whole blood, taken in connection with sensitization to the hapten diphenylcyclopropenone (DPC). The chain recombines TRBV7-8 with TRBJ2-2; D unclear. The source is a woman aged 40 to 50 with alopecia areata. Some clones in this sample may be carry-over from other donors' samples. The CDR3 spells CASTPGLNTGELFF. DNA for the CDR3: TGTGCCAGCACCCCCGGGCTTAACACCGGGGAGCTGTTTTTT.